This T cell receptor (beta chain) comes out of a study of siplizumab effects on memory and regulatory T cells. Looked up from germline, CDR1 is SGHRS and CDR2 is YFSETQ. CDR3 length: 15 residues. The ends were cut back, 3 bases at V and 1 base at J, with 13 bases in the middle. Repertoires were generated with immunoSEQ multiplex PCR, while TCRdb's copy carries only in-frame clones and drops some. The sample records nearly 95,000 clones, over 85% being singletons. The specimen sequenced was non-Treg CD4+ T cells sorted from blood. This TCR came from a human donor in good health. The chain couples TRBV5-1 to TRBJ2-5; D gene unclear. The CDR3 loop is CASSSWGRFQETQYF. CDR3 sequence (DNA): TGCGCCAGCAGCTCCTGGGGTCGGTTCCAAGAGACCCAGTACTTC.